The rows below give T cell receptor beta chains drawn from one sample of a study of shared clonotypes between healthy human individuals. Clones were sequenced by immunoSEQ multiplex PCR, and TCRdb holds only the in-frame ones, with some missing. The sample shows more than 2 million clones, about 95% of them seen only once. Sample: naive CD8+ T cells sorted from blood. The receptors shown here come from a man aged 18-30 years in good health. Both conserved end residues are part of each CDR3. The D gene is left open where the match is weak. A clone size is listed for some rows: how often the clone was seen (once, few, many), or a class if it is expanded.

NA | TRBJ2-1 | TRBV11-2 | NA | CASSLMGPRYNEQFF | TGTGCCAGCAGCTTGATGGGACCCCGTTACAATGAGCAGTTCTTC
NA | TRBJ2-1 | TRBV5-6 | NA | CASSLGGYNEQFF | TGTGCCAGCAGCTTGGGAGGGTACAATGAGCAGTTCTTC
TRBD1 | TRBJ2-7 | TRBV4-1 | NA | CASSPRDSYEQYF | TGCGCCAGCAGCCCCCGGGACAGCTACGAGCAGTACTTC
NA | TRBJ2-7 | TRBV28 | NA | CASSLHRVSYEQYF | TGTGCCAGCAGTTTACACAGGGTCTCCTACGAGCAGTACTTC
TRBD1 | TRBJ1-5 | TRBV19 | once | CASRWDRGSNQPQHF | TGTGCCAGTAGATGGGACAGGGGTAGCAATCAGCCCCAGCATTTT
NA | TRBJ1-1 | TRBV4-2 | NA | CASGLVTEAFF | TGTGCCAGCGGGTTGGTCACTGAAGCTTTCTTT
TRBD2 | TRBJ2-7 | TRBV5-1 | NA | CASSLASGGPREQYF | TGCGCCAGCAGCTTGGCCTCGGGGGGGCCGAGGGAGCAGTACTTC
NA | TRBJ2-4 | TRBV9 | NA | CASSVGGSAKNIQYF | TGTGCCAGCAGCGTAGGGGGTAGCGCCAAAAACATTCAGTACTTC
TRBD2 | TRBJ2-3 | TRBV11-2 | NA | CASSALAGGTDTQYF | TGTGCCAGCAGCGCCCTAGCGGGAGGTACAGATACGCAGTATTTT
NA | TRBJ2-5 | TRBV25-1 | NA | CASTKSGAWETQYF | TGTGCCAGCACTAAATCAGGCGCCTGGGAGACCCAGTACTTC
NA | TRBJ2-5 | TRBV11-2 | NA | CASSLDLWGPGMETQYF | TGTGCCAGCAGCTTAGATCTGTGGGGCCCGGGCATGGAGACCCAGTACTTC
NA | TRBJ2-7 | TRBV9 | NA | CASSVGPQETLNYEQYF | TGTGCCAGCAGCGTGGGTCCACAGGAAACCCTAAACTACGAGCAGTACTTC
NA | TRBJ2-2 | TRBV29-1 | NA | CSVEEGGANTGELFF | TGCAGCGTTGAAGAGGGGGGAGCGAACACCGGGGAGCTGTTTTTT
NA | TRBJ1-2 | TRBV28 | once | CASSFLRQAYGYTF | TGTGCCAGCAGTTTTTTACGACAGGCCTATGGCTACACCTTC
NA | TRBJ2-2 | TRBV7-6 | NA | CASSLATNTGELFF | TGTGCCAGCAGCTTAGCGACTAACACCGGGGAGCTGTTTTTT
TRBD2 | TRBJ2-1 | TRBV4-1 | NA | CASSQDPGLAGGRKFF | TGCGCCAGCAGCCAAGATCCCGGACTAGCGGGGGGCCGCAAGTTCTTC
NA | TRBJ1-1 | TRBV10-3 | NA | CAISDPAGMNTEAFF | TGTGCCATCAGTGACCCGGCAGGCATGAACACTGAAGCTTTCTTT
TRBD2 | TRBJ2-3 | TRBV18 | NA | CASSAGASGSEADTQYF | TGTGCCAGCTCCGCAGGGGCTAGCGGGAGTGAGGCAGATACGCAGTATTTT
NA | TRBJ2-1 | TRBV6-5 | once | CVQSSYNEQFF | TGTGTCCAGAGCTCCTACAATGAGCAGTTCTTC
TRBD1 | TRBJ2-7 | TRBV7-8 | NA | CASSLVDYRGLSDEQYF | TGTGCCAGCAGCCTAGTCGACTACAGGGGGCTCAGCGACGAGCAGTACTTC
NA | TRBJ1-3 | TRBV12-2 | NA | CASRLGVPGNTIYF | TGTGCAAGTCGCTTAGGGGTTCCTGGAAACACCATATATTTT
TRBD1 | TRBJ1-1 | TRBV6-6 | NA | CASSYGRGDTEAFF | TGTGCCAGCAGTTACGGCAGGGGGGACACTGAAGCTTTCTTT
NA | TRBJ1-2 | TRBV29-1 | NA | CSVESLTRDLNYGYTF | TGCAGCGTTGAGTCCCTTACCAGAGACCTTAACTATGGCTACACCTTC
NA | TRBJ2-1 | TRBV2 | NA | CASSAPNEAEKYNEQFF | TGTGCCAGCAGTGCCCCCAATGAAGCGGAGAAATACAATGAGCAGTTCTTC
NA | TRBJ2-2 | TRBV11-2 | NA | CASSSITGELFF | TGTGCCAGCAGTTCTATTACCGGGGAGCTGTTTTTT
TRBD1 | TRBJ2-7 | TRBV6-1 | NA | CASRETGGAYEQYF | TGTGCCAGCAGGGAGACAGGGGGCGCCTACGAGCAGTACTTC
NA | TRBJ1-1 | TRBV27 | NA | CASGVGGAVTEAFF | TGTGCCAGCGGAGTGGGGGGCGCGGTAACTGAAGCTTTCTTT
TRBD1 | TRBJ2-2 | TRBV5-1 | NA | CASSSGQGDTGELFF | TGCGCCAGCAGCTCCGGACAGGGTGACACCGGGGAGCTGTTTTTT
TRBD2 | TRBJ2-1 | TRBV6-1 | NA | CASNSGTTSYNEQFF | TGTGCCAGCAATTCCGGGACTACATCCTACAATGAGCAGTTCTTC
TRBD2 | TRBJ2-2 | TRBV10-1 | NA | CASSTGLAGVFPGELFF | TGCGCCAGCAGTACCGGACTAGCGGGAGTGTTTCCCGGGGAGCTGTTTTTT
NA | TRBJ2-7 | TRBV14 | NA | CASSPPRDLRLRSNEQYF | TGTGCCAGCAGCCCACCTCGGGACTTACGCCTGAGGTCGAACGAGCAGTACTTC
NA | TRBJ1-1 | TRBV7-6 | NA | CASSLPPGNVGEAFF | TGTGCCAGCAGCTTACCGCCCGGGAATGTGGGTGAAGCTTTCTTT
NA | TRBJ1-4 | TRBV4-3 | once | CASSQNLIPSDIFREKLFF | TGCGCCAGCAGCCAAAATCTTATACCCTCAGACATATTCCGGGAAAAACTGTTTTTT
NA | TRBJ1-1 | TRBV13 | once | CASSWRTGNYEAFF | TGTGCCAGCAGCTGGAGGACGGGGAATTATGAAGCTTTCTTT
NA | TRBJ2-7 | TRBV27 | NA | CASRMGTQGYEQYF | TGTGCCAGCAGAATGGGGACACAAGGCTACGAGCAGTACTTC
NA | TRBJ1-1 | TRBV10-2 | NA | CASSDMNTEAFF | TGCGCCAGCAGTGATATGAACACTGAAGCTTTCTTT
NA | TRBJ1-4 | TRBV15 | NA | CALGLLGEKLFF | TGTGCCCTGGGACTTTTAGGGGAAAAACTGTTTTTT
NA | TRBJ2-7 | TRBV4-3 | NA | CASSQDGSLQYF | TGCGCCAGCAGCCAAGACGGGAGCCTGCAGTACTTC
NA | TRBJ2-7 | TRBV5-6 | NA | CASSLVSSESYEQYF | TGTGCCAGCAGCTTGGTTTCTTCCGAATCCTACGAGCAGTACTTC
NA | TRBJ2-3 | TRBV6-1 | NA | CASSDDRLDATDTQYF | TGTGCCAGCAGTGACGACAGGTTAGATGCCACAGATACGCAGTATTTT
TRBD1 | TRBJ2-3 | TRBV27 | NA | CASARGQDTDTQYF | TGTGCCAGTGCCAGGGGGCAGGACACAGATACGCAGTATTTT
NA | TRBJ1-1 | TRBV5-1 | NA | CASSLWNPGTYTEAFF | TGCGCCAGCAGCTTGTGGAACCCGGGGACGTACACTGAAGCTTTCTTT
NA | TRBJ2-7 | TRBV4-1 | NA | CASSRSGSAYEQYF | TGCGCCAGCAGCCGTTCAGGATCCGCCTACGAGCAGTACTTC
NA | TRBJ1-2 | TRBV5-5 | NA | CASSPLDYGYTF | TGTGCCAGCAGCCCCCTCGACTATGGCTACACCTTC
NA | TRBJ1-2 | TRBV7-2 | NA | CASSLDGVGYTF | TGTGCCAGCAGCTTAGACGGGGTTGGCTACACCTTC
TRBD1 | TRBJ2-7 | TRBV7-9 | NA | CASSSPGQDSYEQYF | TGTGCCAGCAGCTCTCCGGGACAGGACTCCTACGAGCAGTACTTC
TRBD1 | TRBJ1-6 | TRBV30 | NA | CAWTWQGDSPLHF | TGTGCCTGGACTTGGCAGGGGGACTCACCCCTCCACTTT
TRBD2 | TRBJ2-5 | TRBV28 | NA | CASSPLGAGGEETQYF | TGTGCCAGCAGCCCCCTTGGAGCGGGGGGTGAAGAGACCCAGTACTTC
NA | TRBJ2-3 | TRBV4-1 | NA | CASSQDWGTDTQYF | TGCGCCAGCAGCCAAGATTGGGGGACAGATACGCAGTATTTT
NA | TRBJ2-5 | TRBV7-9 | NA | CASSPSTGQGRETQYF | TGTGCCAGCAGCCCATCCACAGGGCAGGGAAGGGAGACCCAGTACTTC
NA | TRBJ2-7 | TRBV7-9 | NA | CASSSGQSEQYF | TGTGCCAGCAGCTCAGGACAGTCCGAGCAGTACTTC
NA | TRBJ1-1 | TRBV5-1 | once | CASSLERMNTEAFF | TGCGCCAGCAGCCTTGAACGGATGAACACTGAAGCTTTCTTT
TRBD2 | TRBJ2-7 | TRBV5-6 | once | CASSPGGLRAIEQYF | TGTGCCAGCAGCCCGGGGGGACTCCGAGCCATCGAGCAGTACTTC
NA | TRBJ1-2 | TRBV15 | NA | CATSPMLGYGYTF | TGTGCCACCAGCCCCATGCTGGGGTATGGCTACACCTTC
NA | TRBJ1-1 | TRBV29-1 | NA | CSVAWNTEAFF | TGCAGCGTTGCTTGGAACACTGAAGCTTTCTTT
TRBD2 | TRBJ2-5 | TRBV5-6 | once | CASSDLGLAVEETQYF | TGTGCCAGCAGCGACCTGGGACTAGCGGTGGAAGAGACCCAGTACTTC
NA | TRBJ2-6 | TRBV27 | NA | CASRIGVSGANVLTF | TGTGCCAGCCGGATTGGGGTCTCTGGGGCCAACGTCCTGACTTTC
NA | TRBJ2-2 | TRBV7-9 | NA | CASSLAEGPRELFF | TGTGCCAGCAGCTTAGCGGAGGGTCCCAGGGAGCTGTTTTTT